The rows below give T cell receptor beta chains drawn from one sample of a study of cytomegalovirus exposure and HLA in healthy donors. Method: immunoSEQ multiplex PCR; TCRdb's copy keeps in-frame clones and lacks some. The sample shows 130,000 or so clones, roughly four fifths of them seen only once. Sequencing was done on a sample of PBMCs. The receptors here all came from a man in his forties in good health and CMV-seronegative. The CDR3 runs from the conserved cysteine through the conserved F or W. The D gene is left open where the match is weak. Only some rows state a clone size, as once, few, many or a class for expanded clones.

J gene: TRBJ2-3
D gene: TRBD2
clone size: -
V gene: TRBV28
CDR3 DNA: TGTGCCAGCAGTCCCGCGTCTAGCGGGAGTACAGATACGCAGTATTTT
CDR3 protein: CASSPASSGSTDTQYF

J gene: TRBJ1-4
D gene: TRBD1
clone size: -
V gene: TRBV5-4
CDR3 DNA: TGTGCCAGCAGCTTGTCGTCAGGGGGCTTTGAAAAACTGTTTTTT
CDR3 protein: CASSLSSGGFEKLFF

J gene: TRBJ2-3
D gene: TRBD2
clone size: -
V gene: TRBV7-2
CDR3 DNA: TGTGCCAGCAGCCCGGGGGGAACTAGCACAGATACGCAGTATTTT
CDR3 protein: CASSPGGTSTDTQYF

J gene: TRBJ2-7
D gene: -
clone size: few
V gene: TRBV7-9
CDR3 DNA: TGTGCCAGCAGCTTAGGAGCCGCGGGACCCTCCTACGAGCAGTACTTC
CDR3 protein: CASSLGAAGPSYEQYF

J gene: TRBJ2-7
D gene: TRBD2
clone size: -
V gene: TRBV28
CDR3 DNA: TGTGCCAGCACTAGCGGGCAGACCTACGAGCAGTACTTC
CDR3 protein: CASTSGQTYEQYF

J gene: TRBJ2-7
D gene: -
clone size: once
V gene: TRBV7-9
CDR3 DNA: TGTGCCAGCAGCTCTGCCAGGGGAGTCTCCTACGAGCAGTACTTC
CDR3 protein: CASSSARGVSYEQYF

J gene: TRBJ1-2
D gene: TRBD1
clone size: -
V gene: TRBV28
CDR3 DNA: TGTGCCAGCACCGTTGTACAGGGGTTGGGCTATGGCTACACCTTC
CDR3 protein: CASTVVQGLGYGYTF

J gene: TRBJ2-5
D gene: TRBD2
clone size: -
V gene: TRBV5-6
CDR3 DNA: TGTGCCAGCAGCTCCCTGACCCTGACTAGCGGGGATGAGACCCAGTACTTC
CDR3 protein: CASSSLTLTSGDETQYF

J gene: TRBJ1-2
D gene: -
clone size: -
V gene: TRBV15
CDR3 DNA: TGTGCCACCAGCCCAAACAGGGTACCCAACTATGGCTACACCTTC
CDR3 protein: CATSPNRVPNYGYTF

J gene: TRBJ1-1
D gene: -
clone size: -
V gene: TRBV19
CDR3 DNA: TGTGCCAGTAGTATAGGGCGGGTTTCTACACCCGAAGCTTTCTTT
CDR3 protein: CASSIGRVSTPEAFF

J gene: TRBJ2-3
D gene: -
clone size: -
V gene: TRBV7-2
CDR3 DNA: TGTGCCAGCAGCTTAGCAGGGGGCACAGATACGCAGTATTTT
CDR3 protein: CASSLAGGTDTQYF

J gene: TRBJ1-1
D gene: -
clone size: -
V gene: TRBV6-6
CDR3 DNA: TGTGCCAGCACCTACAGGCGGGGGGCCGTTTTAACTGAAGCTTTCTTT
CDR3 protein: CASTYRRGAVLTEAFF

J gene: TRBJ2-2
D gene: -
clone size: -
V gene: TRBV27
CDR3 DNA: TGTGCCAGCAGTTTATCCGGCCTAGCGAGCACCGGGGAGCTGTTTTTT
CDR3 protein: CASSLSGLASTGELFF

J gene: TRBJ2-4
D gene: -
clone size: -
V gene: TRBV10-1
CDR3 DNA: TGCGCCAGCAGGGTGGCAACGATCTTAGCCAAAAACATTCAGTACTTC
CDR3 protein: CASRVATILAKNIQYF

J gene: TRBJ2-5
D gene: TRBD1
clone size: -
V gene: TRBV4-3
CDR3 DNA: TGCGCCAGCAGCCAAGAAGGGACAGGGTATGAGACCCAGTACTTC
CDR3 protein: CASSQEGTGYETQYF

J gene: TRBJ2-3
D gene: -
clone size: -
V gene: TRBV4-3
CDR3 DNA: TGCGCCAGCAGCCCGAGACAGTTTCCAGATACGCAGTATTTT
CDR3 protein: CASSPRQFPDTQYF

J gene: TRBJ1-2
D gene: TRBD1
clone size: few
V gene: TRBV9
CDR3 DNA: TGTGCCAGCAGTCGACAGGGGGCGTCCGGCTACACCTTC
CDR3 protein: CASSRQGASGYTF

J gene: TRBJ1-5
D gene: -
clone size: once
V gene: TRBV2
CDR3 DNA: TGTGCCAGCAGTCTTGGTGGAGGCAATCAGCCCCAGCATTTT
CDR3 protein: CASSLGGGNQPQHF

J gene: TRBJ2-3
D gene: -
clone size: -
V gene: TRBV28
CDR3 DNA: TGTGCCAGCAGACCCCGGGGTTTTAGCACAGATACGCAGTATTTT
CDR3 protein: CASRPRGFSTDTQYF

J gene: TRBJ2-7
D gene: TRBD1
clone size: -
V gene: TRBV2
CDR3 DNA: TGTGCCAGCAACCTGGACAGGGCCTACGAGCAGTACTTC
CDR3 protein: CASNLDRAYEQYF

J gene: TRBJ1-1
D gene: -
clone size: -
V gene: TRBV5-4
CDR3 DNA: TGTGCCAGCACCGAAATTCCGGGATCGGGGACTGAAGCTTTCTTT
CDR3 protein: CASTEIPGSGTEAFF

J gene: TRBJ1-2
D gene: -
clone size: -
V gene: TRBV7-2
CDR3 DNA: TGTGCCAGCAGCTTAGATACAAGGGGTAATGGCTACACCTTC
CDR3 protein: CASSLDTRGNGYTF

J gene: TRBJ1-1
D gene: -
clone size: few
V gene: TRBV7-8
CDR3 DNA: TGTGCCAGCAGCTTAGAGCGACAGAGGAACACTGAAGCTTTCTTT
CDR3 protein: CASSLERQRNTEAFF

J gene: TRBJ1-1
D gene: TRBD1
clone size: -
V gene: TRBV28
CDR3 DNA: TGTGCCAGCAGCCGCGGACAGGGGGCACAGGGCGCTGAAGCTTTCTTT
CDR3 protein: CASSRGQGAQGAEAFF

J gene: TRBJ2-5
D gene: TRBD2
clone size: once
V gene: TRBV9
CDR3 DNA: TGTGCCAGCAGCGTAGCGCACGGGGGGTCGGAGACCCAGTACTTC
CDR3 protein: CASSVAHGGSETQYF

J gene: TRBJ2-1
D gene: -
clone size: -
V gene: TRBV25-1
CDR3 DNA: TGTGCCAGCACCTCGGAGCGCGGTAATGAGCAGTTCTTC
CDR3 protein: CASTSERGNEQFF

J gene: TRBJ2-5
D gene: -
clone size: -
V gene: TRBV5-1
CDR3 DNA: TGCGCCAGCAGCTTGGGTTTGCAGGGCCTTGGTGAGACCCAGTACTTC
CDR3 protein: CASSLGLQGLGETQYF

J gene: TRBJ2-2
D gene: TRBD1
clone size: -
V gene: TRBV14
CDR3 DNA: TGTGCCAGCAGCCAAGGGGCAGGGGGCACCGGGGAGCTGTTTTTT
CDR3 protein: CASSQGAGGTGELFF

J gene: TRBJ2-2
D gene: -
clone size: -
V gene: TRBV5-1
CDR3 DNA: TGCGCCAGCCATTGGGGGGATTACACCGGGGAGCTGTTTTTT
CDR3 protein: CASHWGDYTGELFF

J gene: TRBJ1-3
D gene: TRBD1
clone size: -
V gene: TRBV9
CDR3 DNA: TGTGCCAGCAGCGGGACAGGGCTTTTCCCGAGCACCATATATTTT
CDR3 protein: CASSGTGLFPSTIYF

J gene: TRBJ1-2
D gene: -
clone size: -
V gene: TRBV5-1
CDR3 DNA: TGCGCCAGCAGCTTGGCGTCAACAGCGGGAAGGGGCTACACCTTC
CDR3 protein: CASSLASTAGRGYTF

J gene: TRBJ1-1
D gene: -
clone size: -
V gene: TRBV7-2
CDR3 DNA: TGTGCCAGCAGCTTAGACAGGGTCACTGAAGCTTTCTTT
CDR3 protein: CASSLDRVTEAFF

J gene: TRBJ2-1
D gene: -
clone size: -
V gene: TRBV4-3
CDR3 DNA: TGCGCCAGCAGCCAAGATTCTAGCGAACACTCCTACAATGAGCAGTTCTTC
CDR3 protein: CASSQDSSEHSYNEQFF

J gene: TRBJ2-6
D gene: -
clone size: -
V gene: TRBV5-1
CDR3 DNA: TGCGCCAGCAGCTTAACCGGGACTGGGGCCAACGTCCTGACTTTC
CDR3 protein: CASSLTGTGANVLTF

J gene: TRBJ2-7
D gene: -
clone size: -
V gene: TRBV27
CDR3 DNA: TGTGCCAGCAGTTGGGCTAGCGAATCCTACGAGCAGTACTTC
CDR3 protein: CASSWASESYEQYF

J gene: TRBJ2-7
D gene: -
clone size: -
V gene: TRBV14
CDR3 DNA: TGTGCCAGCAGCCCAGGACAATACTACGAGCAGTACTTC
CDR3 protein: CASSPGQYYEQYF

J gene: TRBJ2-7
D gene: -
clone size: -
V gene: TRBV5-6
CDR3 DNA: TGTGCCAGCGCCCCCGGACAGCCAGTCTCCTACGAGCAGTACTTC
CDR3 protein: CASAPGQPVSYEQYF

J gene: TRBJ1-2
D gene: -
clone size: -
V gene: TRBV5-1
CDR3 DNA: TGCGCCAGCAGCTTGACAGGGATTTGGTCTGGCTACACCTTC
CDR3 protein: CASSLTGIWSGYTF

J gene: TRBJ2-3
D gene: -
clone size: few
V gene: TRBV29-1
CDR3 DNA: TGCAGCGTTGATACCGGGGAGGTGGGCGATACGCAGTATTTT
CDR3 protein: CSVDTGEVGDTQYF

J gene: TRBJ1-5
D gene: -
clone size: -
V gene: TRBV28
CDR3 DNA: TGTGCCAGCAACTCCGACACATATCAGCCCCAGCATTTT
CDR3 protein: CASNSDTYQPQHF

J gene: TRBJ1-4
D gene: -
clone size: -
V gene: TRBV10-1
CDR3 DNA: TGCGCCAGCAGTGCAGACAGCGAAAAACTGTTTTTT
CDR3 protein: CASSADSEKLFF

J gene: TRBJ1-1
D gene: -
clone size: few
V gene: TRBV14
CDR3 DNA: TGTGCCAGCAGCCAGTATCTGGGGCAACGGTCTGAAGCTTTCTTT
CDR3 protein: CASSQYLGQRSEAFF

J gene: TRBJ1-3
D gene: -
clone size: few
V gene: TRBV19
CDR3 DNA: TGTGCCAGTAGCCCAAAAGGCCCTCAGGGTGGAAACACCATATATTTT
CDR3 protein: CASSPKGPQGGNTIYF

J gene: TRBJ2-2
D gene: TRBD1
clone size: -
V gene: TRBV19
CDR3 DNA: TGTGCCAGTAGTATAAGGGGGCTCGACACCGGGGAGCTGTTTTTT
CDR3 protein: CASSIRGLDTGELFF

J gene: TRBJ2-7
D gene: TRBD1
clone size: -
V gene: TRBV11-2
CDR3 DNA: TGTGCCAGCAGCCCGACAGGGGGTTCCTACGAGCAGTACTTC
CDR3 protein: CASSPTGGSYEQYF

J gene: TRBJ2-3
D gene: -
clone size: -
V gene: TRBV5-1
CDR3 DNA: TGCGCCAGCAGCTCCCAAAGCACAGATACGCAGTATTTT
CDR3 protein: CASSSQSTDTQYF

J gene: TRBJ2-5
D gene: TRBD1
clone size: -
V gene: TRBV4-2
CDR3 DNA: TGTGCCAGCAGTTCATTTGCACGGACAGGCGTGGTAGAGACCCAGTACTTC
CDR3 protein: CASSSFARTGVVETQYF

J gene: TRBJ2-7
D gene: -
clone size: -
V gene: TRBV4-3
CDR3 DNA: TGCGCCAGCAGCCAAACCCCTCTAGGCGAGCAGTACTTC
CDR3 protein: CASSQTPLGEQYF

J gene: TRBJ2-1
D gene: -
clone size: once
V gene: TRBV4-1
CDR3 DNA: TGCGCCAGCAGCCAGTACAGCGGACTAATTTCCTACAATGAGCAGTTCTTC
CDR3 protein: CASSQYSGLISYNEQFF

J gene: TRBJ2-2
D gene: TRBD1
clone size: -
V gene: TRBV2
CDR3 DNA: TGTGCCAGCAGACCAGGGGGCGCGGGGAACACCGGGGAGCTGTTTTTT
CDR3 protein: CASRPGGAGNTGELFF

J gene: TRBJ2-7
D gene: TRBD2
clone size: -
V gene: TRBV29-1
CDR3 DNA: TGCAGCGTCGCCGTACTAGCGGAGGAGCAGTACTTC
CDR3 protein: CSVAVLAEEQYF

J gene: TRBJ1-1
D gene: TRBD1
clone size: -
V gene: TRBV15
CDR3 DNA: TGTGCCACCAGCCGCCGGACAGGGGCGGTGACTGAAGCTTTCTTT
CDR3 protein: CATSRRTGAVTEAFF

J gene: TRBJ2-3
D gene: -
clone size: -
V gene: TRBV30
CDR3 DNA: TGTGCCTGGAGTTCAGGCACAGATACGCAGTATTTT
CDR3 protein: CAWSSGTDTQYF

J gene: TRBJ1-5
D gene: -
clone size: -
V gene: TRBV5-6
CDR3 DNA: TGTGCCAGCAGCTTGTTGAGCGGTATCAGCAATCAGCCCCAGCATTTT
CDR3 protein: CASSLLSGISNQPQHF

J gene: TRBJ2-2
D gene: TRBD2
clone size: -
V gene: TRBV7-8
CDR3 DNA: TGTGCCAGCAGCTTGGGACTAGCGGGAGTGGCCGGGGAGCTGTTTTTT
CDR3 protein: CASSLGLAGVAGELFF

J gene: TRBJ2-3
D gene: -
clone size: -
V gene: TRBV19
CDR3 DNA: TGTGCCAGTAGCCCCCAGCCCGGGGCGGGGAGCACAGATACGCAGTATTTT
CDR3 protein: CASSPQPGAGSTDTQYF

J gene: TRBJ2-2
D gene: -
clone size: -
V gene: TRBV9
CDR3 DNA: TGTGCCAGCAGCGTAGGGGGAGGTTTCACCGGGGAGCTGTTTTTT
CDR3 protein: CASSVGGGFTGELFF

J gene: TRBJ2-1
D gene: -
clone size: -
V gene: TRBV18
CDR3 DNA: TGTGCCAGCTCACCAGTGAGCGGGTACAATGAGCAGTTCTTC
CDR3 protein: CASSPVSGYNEQFF